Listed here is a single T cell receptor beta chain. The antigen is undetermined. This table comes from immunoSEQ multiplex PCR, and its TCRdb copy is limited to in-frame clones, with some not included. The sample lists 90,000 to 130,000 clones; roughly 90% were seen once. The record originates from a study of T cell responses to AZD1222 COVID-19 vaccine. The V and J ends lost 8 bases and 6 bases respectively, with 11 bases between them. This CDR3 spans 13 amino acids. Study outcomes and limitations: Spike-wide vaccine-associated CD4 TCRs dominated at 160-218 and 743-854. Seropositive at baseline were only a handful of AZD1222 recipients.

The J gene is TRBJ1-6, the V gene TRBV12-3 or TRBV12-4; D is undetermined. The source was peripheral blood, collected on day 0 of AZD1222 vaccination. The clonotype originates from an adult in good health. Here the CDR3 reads CASGDWVNSPLHF. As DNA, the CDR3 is TGTGCCAGCGGCGATTGGGTTAATTCACCCCTCCACTTT.